This paragraph covers one TCR beta chain sequence. Its antigen is unidentified. Germline V gene sequence: CDR1 SQVTM, CDR2 ANQGSEA. This CDR3 has 16 amino acids. The V and J ends lost 5 bases and 2 bases respectively, with 18 bases between them. The data belong to a study of radiotherapy plus CTLA-4 blockade in lung cancer. About the research overall: Objective responses arose in 18% of patients, and 31% experienced disease control.

TCRdb's copy holds only in-frame clones and misses some; the assay was immunoSEQ multiplex PCR. This sample has over 75,000 clones; around four fifths occur once, and the top ten carry 0.82%. General study points: Peripheral blood showed expansion of tumor-derived TCR clones after radiotherapy and ipilimumab.

Focal radiation was given together with CTLA-4 blockade (ipilimumab) to patients with chemo-refractory metastatic non-small-cell lung cancer. The J gene is TRBJ2-2, the V gene TRBV29-1, with D perhaps given as TRBD1 or TRBD2 (6 bases each). The source is a human donor with non-small cell lung cancer who had stable disease on radiotherapy plus ipilimumab. Sequencing was performed on peripheral blood, taken from a patient treated with radiotherapy plus ipilimumab. As DNA, the CDR3 is TGCAGCGTTCCTAACGGGTGGGGGGCTAACACCGGGGAGCTGTTTTTT. Protein product: CSVPNGWGANTGELFF.